What follows describes a single TCR beta chain. These data are taken from a study of blood T cell repertoires in COVID-19. Study at large: The United States, Italy and Spain supplied acute and convalescent COVID-19 samples. PBMCs, B-cell-depleted T cells, or T cells provided the cDNA or gDNA that made up the material.

Original data processing: Amplifying reference gene primers gave estimates of nucleated cell counts. Repertoires were generated with immunoSEQ multiplex PCR, while TCRdb's copy carries only in-frame clones and drops some. V and J calls and clone size are those listed in that table; D and trimming were worked out from the DNA. Counted here are approximately 150,000 clones, roughly 88% occurring once; the ten biggest clones make up more than 1.5%. The origin of this receptor is an older woman with acute or convalescent COVID-19. The sample taken for sequencing was peripheral blood.

The CDR3 bases are TGTGCCAGTAGTATTCGACAGGGGGGGCTCGATGAGCAGTTCTTC. Encoded protein: CASSIRQGGLDEQFF. V and J are TRBV19 and TRBJ2-1; 9 bases map to TRBD1. This CDR3 contains 15 residues. The J segment lost 8 bases and the V segment lost 3 bases, leaving 8 bases of the junction unmatched. The V gene's germline CDR1 is LNHDA and CDR2 SQIVND (reference sequence).